One sample yielded the 24 T cell receptor beta chains listed below, sequenced in a study of blood T cell repertoires in COVID-19. Using immunoSEQ multiplex PCR, the repertoire was profiled, and TCRdb retains in-frame clones only, with some absent. Of under 100,000 clones listed, around 88% are singletons. The sample comprised peripheral blood. The receptors originated from a woman in her sixties with acute or convalescent COVID-19.

The chain links TRBV5-1 to TRBJ2-1, with 14 bases fitting TRBD2. The CDR3 consists of 17 residues. The V and J ends lost 4 bases and 3 bases, in that order; junction bases with no gene match: 6. Germline V CDR1 and CDR2: SGHRS, YFSETQ. The CDR3 is CASSRGGTSGSYNEQFF. DNA of the CDR3: TGCGCCAGCAGCCGGGGAGGGACTAGCGGGAGCTACAATGAGCAGTTCTTC.

The chain is built from TRBV27 and TRBJ1-4, with a possible D match to TRBD1 (5 bases). The V end lost 5 bases, the J end lost 8 bases, and 15 bases lay between the germline ends. This CDR3 is 14 amino acids long. Germline assignment: CDR1 MNHEY and CDR2 SMNVEV (reference sequence). The CDR3 nucleotides are TGTGCCAGCAGTCCCCCGGGGGGTAAAGAAAAACTGTTTTTT. Translated, it gives CASSPPGGKEKLFF. Supplemented by reference TRBV27 and TRBJ1-4, the full variable domain reads EAQVTQNPRYLITVTGKKLTVTCSQNMNHEYMSWYRQDPGLGLRQIYYSMNVEVTDKGDVPEGYKVSRKEKRNFPLILESPSPNQTSLYFCASSPPGGKEKLFFGSGTQLSVL.

This chain connects TRBV9 to TRBJ1-2; D gene unclear. Germline lookup yields CDR1 SGDLS and CDR2 YYNGEE. The CDR3 consists of 15 residues. V was clipped by 0 bases and J by 3 bases, with 12 bases between them. The CDR3 sequence: CASSVGVGLDYGYTF. The DNA for the CDR3 is TGTGCCAGCAGCGTAGGTGTGGGCTTGGACTATGGCTACACCTTC.

This clone was seen only once. V is TRBV7-2 and J is TRBJ2-3, with D maybe TRBD2 (5 bases). CDR1 and CDR2 (germline): SGHTA, FQGNSA. Trimming stripped 7 bases from V and 2 bases from J, with 13 bases between. The CDR3 runs to 14 residues. DNA of the CDR3: TGTGCCAGCAAACGGGAATGGAACACAGATACGCAGTATTTT. Its translation: CASKREWNTDTQYF.

This clone was counted once. V gene TRBV30 combines with J gene TRBJ1-3; tentatively, D is TRBD1 (5 bases). Germline CDR1 and CDR2: GTSNPN and SVGIG (reference sequence). Trimming took 3 bases from V and 5 from J, leaving 17 bases between them. The CDR3 sequence is 15 residues long. The CDR3 is CAWSPMGRGRNTIYF. CDR3 bases: TGTGCCTGGAGCCCTATGGGGAGGGGAAGAAACACCATATATTTT.

V usage is TRBV7-3 and J usage is TRBJ2-3, with TRBD1 identical over 8 bases. The CDR3 loop spans 16 amino acids. V lost 4 bases and J lost 6; bases outside the gene matches: 12. The germline CDR1 and CDR2 sequences are SGHTA and FQGTGA. This chain's CDR3 is CASSSSTGARLDTQYF. In DNA form, the CDR3 reads TGTGCCAGCAGCTCCTCGACAGGGGCGAGGTTGGATACGCAGTATTTT.

The chain is built from TRBV9 and TRBJ1-2; possible D gene TRBD1, 6 bases. The germline V and J ends were trimmed by 4 bases and 2 bases, with 12 bases remaining between them. CDR1 is SGDLS, CDR2 YYNGEE, per germline. CDR3 length equals 14 residues. The CDR3: CASSKPTGNYGYTF. The CDR3 nucleotides are TGTGCCAGCAGCAAACCAACAGGGAACTATGGCTACACCTTC. Complete variable domain (other parts from reference TRBV9 and TRBJ1-2): DSGVTQTPKHLITATGQRVTLRCSPRSGDLSVYWYQQSLDQGLQFLIQYYNGEERAKGNILERFSAQQFPDLHSELNLSSLELGDSALYFCASSKPTGNYGYTFGSGTRLTVV.

V gene TRBV24-1 combines with J gene TRBJ1-2; 8 positions match TRBD1. The trim removed 3 bases at V and 4 bases at J, leaving 9 bases unmatched. The CDR3 totals 16 residues. In germline, CDR1 is KGHDR, CDR2 SFDVKD. CDR3: CATSDTRTGLVYGYTF. DNA of the CDR3: TGTGCCACCAGTGATACCCGGACAGGGTTGGTCTATGGCTACACCTTC.

Written as DNA, the CDR3 is TGTGCCAGCGAACTAGCGGGGGGCCCCACAGATACGCAGTATTTT. It specifies CASELAGGPTDTQYF. The rearrangement joins TRBV3-1 (or the pseudogene TRBV3-2) to TRBJ2-3; 12 bases align to TRBD2. V was pared by 8 bases and J by 2 bases, with 5 bases of the junction left unmatched. The CDR3 length is 15 residues. The V gene's germline CDR1 is LGHDT and CDR2 YNNKEL (reference sequence).

The chain links TRBV5-1 to TRBJ2-5; TRBD1 might be the D (6 bases). The CDR3 has 14 amino acids. Germline CDR1 reads SGHRS; CDR2 reads YFSETQ. V shed 2 bases and J shed 3 bases, with 11 bases lying between them. Here the CDR3 DNA reads TGCGCCAGCAGCTTCGGACAGACAGAAGAGACCCAGTACTTC. Translation: CASSFGQTEETQYF.

This clone was detected only once. This rearrangement joins TRBV11-3 to TRBJ2-1; 15 bases match TRBD2. The CDR3 has 19 residues. Germline loops: CDR1 SGHNT, CDR2 YENEEA. Germline trimming cut 8 bases from V and 6 bases from J; bases unmatched to any gene: 17. CDR3 sequence: CASYGTGLAGGQGGNEQFF. The CDR3 DNA reads TGTGCCAGCTACGGCACAGGACTAGCGGGAGGGCAGGGGGGCAATGAGCAGTTCTTC.

The J gene is TRBJ2-7, the V gene TRBV7-9, with D possibly being TRBD1 (5 bases). The CDR3 is 14 residues long. From germline, CDR1 is SEHNR and CDR2 FQNEAQ (reference sequence). V was shortened by 2 bases and J by 2 bases, with 10 bases between the two germline ends. DNA of the CDR3: TGTGCCAGCAGCTTACAACAGGTTCCCTACGAGCAGTACTTC. Amino acid sequence: CASSLQQVPYEQYF.

The V call is TRBV3-1 (or the pseudogene TRBV3-2), the J call TRBJ2-2; D is possibly TRBD2 (5 bases). The length of the CDR3 is 15 residues. V was cut by 4 bases and J by 4 bases, with 13 bases left in between. CDR1 and CDR2 from the germline V gene are LGHDT and YNNKEL (reference sequence). CDR3 sequence (DNA): TGTGCCAGCAGCCCGACCGGGATTCCCACCGGGGAGCTGTTTTTT. It specifies CASSPTGIPTGELFF.

The chain is built from TRBV19 and TRBJ1-1; D is ambiguous. In germline, CDR1 is LNHDA, CDR2 SQIVND (reference sequence). This CDR3 has 12 residues. V lost 3 bases and J lost 12, with 14 bases in between. CDR3 in DNA: TGTGCCAGTAGTATTGGGTGGACGGGGACTTTCTTT. Its translation: CASSIGWTGTFF.

The chain recombines TRBV5-1 with TRBJ1-5, with D uncertain. The CDR3 has 14 amino acids. The germline CDR1 and CDR2 sequences are SGHRS and YFSETQ. Trimming shortened V by 3 bases and J by 7 bases, and 14 bases separated the two germline ends. The CDR3 is CASSSQEGGQPQHF. The CDR3 DNA sequence: TGCGCCAGCAGCTCTCAGGAAGGTGGCCAGCCCCAGCATTTT.

This chain links TRBV4-2 with TRBJ2-2; 8 nucleotides align to TRBD2. The CDR3 totals 17 residues. V lost 5 bases and J lost 5; bases outside the gene matches: 13. Germline CDR1 is LGHNA and CDR2 is YNFKEQ. In nucleotides, the CDR3 is TGTGCCAGCAGCGACATCGGGGGGGGTCGCCAAACCGGGGAGCTGTTTTTT. Translated, it gives CASSDIGGGRQTGELFF.

As regards this clone: Sequence at one end of the junction differs from germline and may be a read error. This chain uses TRBV7-2 with TRBJ2-1, with a possible D match to TRBD2 (7 bases). Germline CDR1 and CDR2: SGHTA and FQGNSA. The CDR3 consists of 15 residues. The CDR3 sequence: CASSRGGGAEGEQLF. The CDR3, as DNA: TGTGCCAGCAGCAGAGGAGGGGGGGCCGAGGGTGAGCAGCTCTTC.

This clone was seen just once. The chain employs TRBV6-1 and TRBJ1-1; no clear D. This CDR3 is built from 14 residues. The germline gives CDR1 MNHNS, CDR2 SASEGT. Trimming cost V 3 bases and J 3 bases, with 11 bases left between them. The CDR3 DNA is TGTGCCAGCAGTGATGTTCCTTTCTACACTGAAGCTTTCTTT. It translates to CASSDVPFYTEAFF.

The V gene is TRBV30, the J gene TRBJ1-2, with D perhaps matching TRBD1 (6 bases). Germline CDR1 is GTSNPN and CDR2 is SVGIG (reference sequence). Trimming took 1 base from V and 1 from J, leaving 28 bases between them. This CDR3 has 20 amino acids. CDR3: CAWSGALDTGRTYLNYGYTF. DNA of the CDR3: TGTGCCTGGAGTGGGGCCTTGGACACAGGGCGCACGTACCTTAACTATGGCTACACCTTC.

V is TRBV9 and J is TRBJ2-1, with 12 bases fitting TRBD2. J lost 8 bases, V lost 0 bases, and 9 bases had no gene match. Germline loops: CDR1 SGDLS, CDR2 YYNGEE. This CDR3 comprises 17 residues. The CDR3 DNA sequence: TGTGCCAGCAGCGTAGGGAGGGGACTAGCGGGTGTCGATGAGCAGTTCTTC. Protein: CASSVGRGLAGVDEQFF.

The chain uses TRBV5-6 and TRBJ2-2, with 8 bases identical to TRBD2. The CDR3 runs 15 residues. Looked up from germline, CDR1 is SGHDT and CDR2 is YYEEEE. The trim removed 5 bases at V and 0 bases at J, leaving 3 bases unmatched. The CDR3 reads CASSERGTNTGELFF. The CDR3 DNA follows: TGTGCCAGCAGTGAGCGGGGGACGAACACCGGGGAGCTGTTTTTT.

This chain uses TRBV5-5 with TRBJ2-7; D not resolved. V lost 2 bases and J lost 6, with 9 bases in between. This CDR3 spans 12 amino acids. Germline lookup yields CDR1 SGHKS and CDR2 YYEKEE (reference sequence). CDR3 amino acids: CASSLEAGEQYF. Here the CDR3 DNA reads TGTGCCAGCAGCTTAGAAGCCGGCGAGCAGTACTTC.

This chain connects TRBV6-2 or TRBV6-3 to TRBJ2-1, with TRBD2 identical over 8 bases. Trimming took 5 bases from V and 2 from J; bases not matched to a gene: 5. The germline gives CDR1 MNHEY, CDR2 SVGEGT. There are 15 residues in the CDR3. The CDR3 coding sequence is TGTGCCAGCAGTCCAGCGGGACTAGCCTACAATGAGCAGTTCTTC. Amino acids: CASSPAGLAYNEQFF.

This sequence joins TRBV7-2 and TRBJ1-4; the D is unclear. This CDR3 contains 16 residues. Germline-derived CDR1 and CDR2 are SGHTA and FQGNSA. The ends were cut back, 1 base at V and 0 bases at J, with 9 bases in the middle. CDR3 in DNA: TGTGCCAGCAGCTTAGATTCGGTTGCAACTAATGAAAAACTGTTTTTT. Protein product: CASSLDSVATNEKLFF.